The 15 T cell receptor beta chains below all came from one sample that was sequenced in a study of T-cell reconstitution after alpha-beta-depleted transplantation in children. Preparation of the TCRbeta library was carried out with unique molecular identifiers. TCRdb processed the PCR reads anew with MiXCR; each CDR3 protein has one entry. The sample includes around 490,000 distinct CDR3 sequences, about an eighth of them seen just once. Sample: PBMCs, mostly from graft donor cells, taken 180 days after TCRalphabeta/CD19-depleted stem cell transplant. These receptors were obtained from a female patient aged 2-9 years who had a stem cell transplant for aplastic anemia, so the T cells may come from the graft donor.

This CDR3 reads CASSLPFRGPNTEAFF. The CDR3 coding sequence is TGTGCCAGCAGCTTGCCCTTCAGGGGCCCGAACACTGAAGCTTTCTTT. V and J are TRBV5-5 and TRBJ1-1; D may be TRBD1 (6 bases). The V end was cut by 1 base, the J end by 1 base, with 14 bases between. The CDR3 extends over 16 amino acids. CDR1 is SGHKS, CDR2 YYEKEE, per germline (reference sequence). Full variable domain (outside the CDR3, taken from reference TRBV5-5 and TRBJ1-1): DAGVTQSPTHLIKTRGQQVTLRCSPISGHKSVSWYQQVLGQGPQFIFQYYEKEERGRGNFPDRFSARQFPNYSSELNVNALLLGDSALYLCASSLPFRGPNTEAFFGQGTRLTVV.

This clonotype has just a few counts. The V gene is TRBV15, the J gene TRBJ1-5; D is undetermined. V lost 1 base, J lost 7 bases, and 14 bases lay in between. Germline V gene data show CDR1 as LNHNV and CDR2 as YYDKDF (reference sequence). There are 15 residues in the CDR3. CDR3 residues: CATSRGTVSGQPQHF. CDR3 nucleotide sequence: TGTGCCACCAGCAGAGGCACAGTGAGTGGGCAGCCCCAGCATTTT.

This clonotype was detected only a few times. The gene calls are TRBV7-9 and TRBJ2-1; tentatively, D is TRBD2 (5 bases). Trimming shortened V by 10 bases and J by 3 bases, and 7 bases separated the two germline ends. CDR1 and CDR2 (germline): SEHNR, FQNEAQ (reference sequence). This CDR3 contains 11 residues. The CDR3, as DNA: TGTGCCACCGGGGTCTACAATGAGCAGTTCTTC. Residues: CATGVYNEQFF.

The chain couples TRBV18 to TRBJ2-3; no definite D call. V shed 0 bases and J shed 0 bases, with 7 bases lying between them. The germline V gene has CDR1 KGHSH and CDR2 LQKENI. The CDR3 length is 15 residues. CDR3 in DNA: TGTGCCAGCTCACCACCGGCAGGTAGCACAGATACGCAGTATTTT. Protein product: CASSPPAGSTDTQYF.

This clonotype has more than one count but fewer than ten. CDR3 region: CASSSRRQDRTDTQYF. The CDR3 DNA reads TGTGCCAGCAGCTCCCGGCGGCAGGACCGCACAGATACGCAGTATTTT. The rearrangement links TRBV7-6 to TRBJ2-3; D not resolved. The CDR3 is 16 amino acids. Germline V gene lookup returns CDR1 SGHVS and CDR2 FNYEAQ. V dropped 4 bases and J dropped 1 base, with 15 bases sitting between them.

This clonotype was seen more than once but under ten times. V gene TRBV5-6 combines with J gene TRBJ2-3; 11 bases match TRBD2. CDR1 SGHDT and CDR2 YYEEEE come from the germline V gene. V dropped 2 bases and J dropped 3; count of bases not matched to a gene: 5. The CDR3 covers 16 residues. Written as DNA, the CDR3 is TGTGCCAGCAGCTTTTCAACTAGCGGGGGAACAGATACGCAGTATTTT. Its translation is CASSFSTSGGTDTQYF.

The rearrangement links TRBV29-1 to TRBJ2-7; D tentatively reads TRBD1 or TRBD2 (5 bases each). The CDR3 runs to 13 residues. The V gene lost 3 bases and the J gene lost 1 base, with 10 bases spanning the gap. Germline CDR1 SQVTM, CDR2 ANQGSEA. The CDR3 is CSVEWGSSYEQYF. The DNA of the CDR3 is TGCAGCGTTGAGTGGGGGTCATCCTACGAGCAGTACTTC.

The table lists this clonotype with a count of one. This rearrangement joins TRBV5-1 to TRBJ2-6; D ambiguous. CDR3 length equals 17 residues. CDR1 is SGHRS and CDR2 is YFSETQ in the germline V gene. With 2 bases removed from V and 0 bases from J, the gap between germline ends came to 12 bases. Here the CDR3 reads CASSFTTVYSGANVLTF. The CDR3 nucleotides read TGCGCCAGCAGCTTTACGACGGTGTACTCTGGGGCCAACGTCCTGACTTTC.

V usage is TRBV12-3 or TRBV12-4 and J usage is TRBJ1-1; tentative D call: TRBD1 (5 bases). V gave up 6 bases and J gave up 5 bases, with 19 bases separating them. The CDR3 loop spans 15 amino acids. This CDR3 reads CASSLRNMGGTEAFF. The DNA for the CDR3 is TGTGCCAGCAGCCTCAGGAACATGGGGGGAACTGAAGCTTTCTTT.

Written as DNA, the CDR3 is TGCAGCGTTGGGTTAACGAGCGCAACCTACGAGCAGTACTTC. It is translated as CSVGLTSATYEQYF. The J gene is TRBJ2-7, the V gene TRBV29-1, with D unresolved. This CDR3 is built from 14 residues. CDR1 is SQVTM and CDR2 is ANQGSEA in the germline V gene. V lost 4 bases and J lost 2, with 15 bases in between.

This clonotype has a handful of counts. The chain carries TRBV20-1 and TRBJ2-5; tentatively, D is TRBD1 (6 bases). Germline assignment: CDR1 DFQATT and CDR2 SNEGSKA (reference sequence). The CDR3 sequence is 13 residues long. The DNA for the CDR3 is TGCAGCCAGCTGGGGGCAGATTGGGAGACCCAGTACTTC. This sequence encodes CSQLGADWETQYF.

This chain connects TRBV20-1 to TRBJ1-5; 7 bases align to TRBD1. V shed 5 bases, J shed 2 bases, and the junction held 9 bases outside the gene matches. The CDR3 length is 15 residues. Germline CDR1 DFQATT, CDR2 SNEGSKA (reference sequence). The CDR3 sequence is CSAQDRVMGNQPQHF. The CDR3 coding sequence is TGCAGTGCTCAAGACAGGGTGATGGGCAATCAGCCCCAGCATTTT.

There are a few counts of this clonotype. This chain connects TRBV10-3 to TRBJ2-1; TRBD2 matches 16 bases. Germline CDR1 and CDR2: ENHRY and SYGVKD. Trimming took 0 bases from V and 15 from J; bases not matched to a gene: 8. This CDR3 has 16 amino acids. CDR3 in DNA: TGTGCCATCAGTGAGTCGGGACTAGCGGGAGGGCCAGGCCTGTTCTTC. Amino acid sequence: CAISESGLAGGPGLFF.

This chain connects TRBV7-2 to TRBJ1-2; D gene uncertain. Germline loops: CDR1 SGHTA, CDR2 FQGNSA. Trimming pared 3 bases from V and 5 bases from J, leaving 10 bases between. This CDR3 region has 13 residues. The CDR3 sequence: CASSFSRLYGYTF. CDR3 nucleotides: TGTGCCAGCAGCTTTTCACGGCTATATGGCTACACCTTC.

This clonotype was seen only a few times. The chain carries TRBV18 and TRBJ2-5; 7 bases line up with TRBD1. Trimming at V came to 5 bases and at J to 7 bases, leaving 4 bases not matched to a gene. CDR3 length: 12 residues. The germline gives CDR1 KGHSH, CDR2 LQKENI. The CDR3 DNA follows: TGTGCCAGCTCAGGACAGGCGGGGACCCAGTACTTC. Its protein is CASSGQAGTQYF. The full variable domain, completed using reference TRBV18 and TRBJ2-5, is NAGVMQNPRHLVRRRGQEARLRCSPMKGHSHVYWYRQLPEEGLKFMVYLQKENIIDESGMPKERFSAEFPKEGPSILRIQQVVRGDSAAYFCASSGQAGTQYFGPGTRLLVL.